A single TCR beta chain is shown here with its context. As yet, its antigen is unknown. The protocol was immunoSEQ multiplex PCR, while the TCRdb copy is restricted to in-frame clones and leaves out a portion. The sample has roughly 100,000 clones, 85% to 90% seen once. The data originate from a study of T cell responses to AZD1222 COVID-19 vaccine. Trimming removed 1 base from V and 0 bases from J, with 9 bases in between. Per the germline V gene, CDR1 is SGHTA and CDR2 is FQGNSA. This CDR3 region has 15 residues. Study results and limitations: Clonal diversity was possibly underestimated, and the donors were mostly white British, with more females.

The source material was peripheral blood, sampled on day 0 of AZD1222 vaccination. The V call is TRBV7-2, the J call TRBJ1-1; D is undetermined. The clonotype comes from an adult in good health. The CDR3 DNA follows: TGTGCCAGCAGCTTAGTTCGGGGTATGAACACTGAAGCTTTCTTT. Translating it yields CASSLVRGMNTEAFF.